This T cell receptor (beta chain) comes out of a study of Graves' ophthalmopathy and Graves' hyperthyroidism. V dropped 3 bases and J dropped 7 bases, with 9 bases sitting between them. The CDR3 sequence is 12 residues long. Per the germline V gene, CDR1 is SEHNR and CDR2 is FQNEAQ (reference sequence). Study-level results: Most expanded clonotypes in thyroid above 0.001 frequency also showed up in blood. The model's prediction of ophthalmopathy progression had 70.59% sensitivity and 72% to 80% specificity.

To note about this clonotype: Its antigen is still unknown. Because it lacks the conserved phenylalanine or tryptophan at the end, this CDR3 is likely a read error.

Amplification from RNA transcripts yielded the TCR beta CDR3 regions. The library came from an HTBI-primed first-round RT-PCR and a second-round multiplex PCR. TCRdb analysed the multiplex PCR reads with MiXCR anew, one entry per CDR3 protein. The sample records almost 750,000 distinct CDR3 sequences, 40% being singletons. This clonotype originated in an adult man with Graves' ophthalmopathy. Sequencing was carried out using peripheral blood. The V call is TRBV7-9, the J call TRBJ1-1; possibly TRBD1 for D (5 bases). The CDR3 loop is CASSLRGSEAFL. The CDR3 DNA follows: TGTGCCAGCAGCTTGCGGGGCAGTGAAGCTTTCTTG.